The rows below give T cell receptor beta chains drawn from one sample of a study of T cells in Graves' hyperthyroidism and ophthalmopathy. TCRdb recomputed calls from the multiplex PCR reads with MiXCR, one row per CDR3 protein. The sample includes hundreds of thousands of distinct CDR3 sequences, 13% to 15% of them seen just once. Sequencing used blood. These receptors were collected from a woman aged 60-70 years with Graves' ophthalmopathy. The CDR3 runs from the conserved cysteine through the conserved F or W. The D gene is left open where the match is weak. The listing skips clone size in some rows; elsewhere it reads once, few, many or a size class.

TRBV2	TRBJ2-7	many	TRBD1	CASIPRDRGHEQYF	TGTGCCAGCATACCCCGGGACAGGGGCCACGAGCAGTACTTC
TRBV3-1	TRBJ1-5	.	TRBD1	CASSQTQGAGGPQHF	TGTGCCAGCAGCCAAACACAGGGGGCGGGAGGGCCCCAGCATTTT
TRBV28	TRBJ2-4	many	TRBD2	CASSPHAGGGKNIQYF	TGTGCCAGCAGTCCCCACGCGGGAGGGGGCAAAAACATTCAGTACTTC
TRBV2	TRBJ2-7	many	TRBD2	CASSEAVLAGSYEQYF	TGTGCCAGCAGTGAAGCGGTACTAGCGGGATCCTACGAGCAGTACTTC
TRBV10-2	TRBJ2-7	few	.	CASSDPDREQYF	TGCGCCAGCAGTGACCCCGACAGGGAGCAGTACTTC
TRBV19	TRBJ2-2	.	.	CASSPGAAANTGELFF	TGTGCCAGTAGCCCCGGGGCGGCTGCGAACACCGGGGAGCTGTTTTTT
TRBV7-8	TRBJ2-1	few	.	CAGGGKDSYNEQFF	TGTGCAGGGGGGGGAAAGGACTCCTACAATGAGCAGTTCTTC
TRBV7-6	TRBJ2-7	many	TRBD1	CASSWTGGWSYEQYF	TGTGCCAGCAGCTGGACAGGGGGCTGGTCCTACGAGCAGTACTTC
TRBV12-3/TRBV12-4	TRBJ1-1	many	.	CASRPPQGRTEAFF	TGTGCCAGCAGACCCCCCCAGGGACGGACTGAAGCTTTCTTT
TRBV7-9	TRBJ2-1	.	.	CASSFRGRLEQFF	TGTGCCAGCAGCTTCAGGGGTAGGCTTGAGCAGTTCTTC
TRBV5-1	TRBJ2-5	many	.	CASSRLAPKTQYF	TGCGCCAGCAGCCGCCTCGCACCAAAGACCCAGTACTTC
TRBV6-1	TRBJ2-1	many	TRBD2	CASRFASGSGNEQFF	TGTGCCAGCAGATTCGCGAGCGGGAGTGGGAATGAGCAGTTCTTC
TRBV5-1	TRBJ2-3	.	TRBD2	CASSLRTSGSADTQYF	TGCGCCAGCAGCTTAAGGACTAGCGGGAGTGCAGATACGCAGTATTTT
TRBV6-2/TRBV6-3	TRBJ2-7	many	.	CASRLAVLSYEQYF	TGTGCCAGCAGATTAGCGGTCCTCTCCTACGAGCAGTACTTC
TRBV20-1	TRBJ2-7	many	TRBD2	CSARVGGRLGEQYF	TGCAGTGCTAGAGTAGGCGGGAGACTGGGCGAGCAGTACTTC
TRBV29-1	TRBJ2-7	.	TRBD2	CSVESPSLAGGFYEQYF	TGCAGCGTTGAAAGCCCCTCACTAGCGGGAGGGTTCTACGAGCAGTACTTC
TRBV12-3/TRBV12-4	TRBJ2-5	many	.	CASSASTRQETQYF	TGTGCCAGCTCGGCTAGCACCCGACAAGAGACCCAGTACTTC
TRBV27	TRBJ2-3	few	TRBD2	CASSGQREWADTQYF	TGTGCCAGCAGTGGGCAGCGGGAGTGGGCAGATACGCAGTATTTT
TRBV6-1	TRBJ2-1	many	TRBD1	CASSTTGQIDEQFF	TGTGCCAGCAGTACCACGGGACAGATCGATGAGCAGTTCTTC
TRBV27	TRBJ1-5	many	.	CASSPRPASNQPQHF	TGTGCCAGCAGCCCTCGCCCCGCAAGCAATCAGCCCCAGCATTTT
TRBV20-1	TRBJ2-3	many	TRBD2	CSAEDRSGGDTDTQYF	TGCAGTGCCGAAGACCGGAGCGGGGGAGACACAGATACGCAGTATTTT
TRBV10-3	TRBJ2-1	many	TRBD1	CAISELPGQGMGYNEQFF	TGTGCCATCAGTGAGTTACCGGGACAGGGTATGGGGTACAATGAGCAGTTCTTC
TRBV12-3/TRBV12-4	TRBJ2-7	many	.	CASTITGSYEQYF	TGTGCCAGCACTATAACTGGTTCCTACGAGCAGTACTTC
TRBV3-1	TRBJ2-7	many	.	CASSLSTGKVSYEQYF	TGTGCCAGCAGCCTTAGCACAGGGAAGGTTTCGTACGAGCAGTACTTC
TRBV20-1	TRBJ2-7	many	.	CSARALALSREQYF	TGCAGTGCTAGAGCCCTGGCCCTCTCCAGGGAGCAGTACTTC
TRBV24-1	TRBJ2-1	.	TRBD2	CATSGLAGSYNEQFF	TGTGCCACCAGTGGACTAGCGGGCTCCTACAATGAGCAGTTCTTC
TRBV19	TRBJ1-5	few	.	CASSIGGTQQPQHF	TGTGCCAGTAGTATAGGGGGGACCCAACAGCCCCAGCATTTT
TRBV4-1	TRBJ1-5	.	.	CASSQEGRQPQHF	TGCGCCAGCAGCCAAGAGGGGAGACAGCCCCAGCATTTT
TRBV6-1	TRBJ1-5	many	.	CASSGRGSNQPQHF	TGTGCCAGCAGTGGCAGGGGTAGCAATCAGCCCCAGCATTTT
TRBV9	TRBJ2-7	few	TRBD2	CASSQQGLASYEQYF	TGTGCCAGCAGCCAGCAGGGACTAGCGTCCTACGAGCAGTACTTC
TRBV29-1	TRBJ2-3	.	TRBD2	CSEILANTDTQYF	TGCAGCGAGATACTAGCGAACACAGATACGCAGTATTTT
TRBV2	TRBJ2-2	many	.	CASSPGPINTGELFF	TGTGCCAGCAGCCCCGGCCCGATAAACACCGGGGAGCTGTTTTTT
TRBV4-1	TRBJ2-2	.	TRBD1	CASSQIQGARGRELFF	TGCGCCAGCAGCCAAATACAGGGGGCGCGGGGAAGGGAGCTGTTTTTT
TRBV7-2	TRBJ2-1	many	.	CASSRRSGGYNEQFF	TGTGCCAGCAGCCGACGATCAGGGGGGTACAATGAGCAGTTCTTC
TRBV15	TRBJ2-7	.	TRBD2	CATSRGGTSGSYEQYF	TGTGCCACCAGCAGAGGGGGGACTAGCGGGAGCTACGAGCAGTACTTC
TRBV7-6	TRBJ2-3	few	.	CASSLMLATDTQYF	TGTGCCAGCAGCTTAATGCTAGCAACAGATACGCAGTATTTT
TRBV30	TRBJ2-7	many	.	CAWSPPSYEQYF	TGTGCCTGGAGCCCCCCCAGCTACGAGCAGTACTTC
TRBV24-1	TRBJ2-2	many	.	CATSDFSGTGELFF	TGTGCCACCAGTGATTTCTCGGGGACCGGGGAGCTGTTTTTT
TRBV7-9	TRBJ2-1	many	.	CASSLARGRAGDEQFF	TGTGCCAGCAGCTTAGCCAGAGGCAGGGCCGGAGATGAGCAGTTCTTC
TRBV28	TRBJ2-7	.	.	CASSGAGEQYF	TGTGCCAGCAGTGGGGCGGGCGAGCAGTACTTC
TRBV7-9	TRBJ2-7	few	TRBD2	CASSPSGRGLHEQYF	TGTGCCAGCAGCCCGAGCGGGAGAGGTTTACACGAGCAGTACTTC
TRBV28	TRBJ2-7	many	TRBD1	CASSSRTGTYEQYF	TGTGCCAGCAGTTCTCGGACAGGTACCTACGAGCAGTACTTC
TRBV10-3	TRBJ2-7	.	TRBD2	CAISESGGGRAHEQYF	TGTGCCATCAGTGAGTCGGGCGGCGGGAGGGCCCACGAGCAGTACTTC
TRBV28	TRBJ2-3	many	.	CASSSATSRDTQYF	TGTGCCAGCAGTTCCGCGACGAGTAGAGATACGCAGTATTTT
TRBV9	TRBJ2-2	few	.	CASSVGGFGTGELFF	TGTGCCAGCAGCGTAGGGGGCTTCGGAACCGGGGAGCTGTTTTTT
TRBV6-1	TRBJ2-1	.	TRBD1	CASSWDSLINEQFF	TGTGCCAGCAGCTGGGACAGCCTGATCAATGAGCAGTTCTTC